A single sample is the source of the 4 T cell receptor beta chains below, sequenced in a study of blood T cell repertoires in COVID-19. Profiled with immunoSEQ multiplex PCR; TCRdb holds only in-frame clones, not every one. The sample records roughly 62,000 clones, around 85% being singletons. The sequenced sample was peripheral blood. The receptor source for this set is a man aged 55 to 70 with acute or convalescent COVID-19.

The rearrangement uses TRBV7-9 and TRBJ1-4, with D unresolved. This CDR3 spans 11 amino acids. The V gene's germline CDR1 is SEHNR and CDR2 FQNEAQ (reference sequence). The germline V and J ends were trimmed by 5 bases and 10 bases, with 8 bases remaining between them. CDR3 protein: CASSREGKLFF. In DNA, the CDR3 is TGTGCCAGCAGCCGAGAGGGAAAACTGTTTTTT.

This chain connects TRBV25-1 to TRBJ1-6; perhaps TRBD1 as D (6 bases). The CDR3 contains 17 residues. The germline gives CDR1 MGHDK, CDR2 SYGVNS. The ends were cut back, 2 bases at V and 7 bases at J, with 18 bases in the middle. The CDR3 loop reads CASSEPTGKWGNSPLHF. In DNA form, the CDR3 reads TGTGCCAGCAGTGAACCCACAGGGAAATGGGGGAATTCACCCCTCCACTTT.

The chain combines TRBV5-4 with TRBJ2-5, with 8 bases that match TRBD2. This CDR3 has 16 amino acids. With V trimmed by 0 bases and J by 5 bases, 9 bases remained unmatched. Per the germline V gene, CDR1 is SGHNT and CDR2 is YYREEE (reference sequence). Here the CDR3 DNA reads TGTGCCAGCAGCTTGGCCAGGCTAGCGGGTGTTGAGACCCAGTACTTC. Translating it yields CASSLARLAGVETQYF.

The CDR3 DNA reads as TGTGCCAGCAGCGGTGACAGCTACAATCAGCCCCAGCATTTT. This sequence encodes CASSGDSYNQPQHF. The chain combines TRBV6-5 with TRBJ1-5, with a tentative D call TRBD1 (5 bases). The CDR3 sequence is 14 residues long. Germline V gives CDR1 MNHEY, CDR2 SVGAGI. Between the trimmed V and J ends, which lost 6 bases and 3 bases, there was a span of 12 bases.